This TCR beta chain emerged from a study of blood T cell repertoires in COVID-19. Study-wide background: T cells, B-cell-depleted T cells, or PBMCs supplied cDNA or gDNA.

V lost 6 bases and J lost 6, with 14 bases in between. Looked up from germline, CDR1 is LNHDA and CDR2 is SQIVND (reference sequence). This CDR3 is 14 amino acids long. The repertoire was sequenced with immunoSEQ multiplex PCR; TCRdb's copy has only in-frame clones and lacks some. The sample holds approximately 210,000 clones, approximately 84% seen once. This chain connects TRBV19 to TRBJ2-2; no clear D gene. This sequence was found in a woman aged 70-85 years with active or convalescent COVID-19. Sequenced material: peripheral blood. The CDR3 coding sequence is TGTGCCAGTAGGTCGGGTGCGGTGTCCGGGGAGCTGTTTTTT. Protein: CASRSGAVSGELFF.